The 17 T cell receptor beta chains below were found in one sample sequenced in a study of identifying expanded T cells in peripheral blood. The data were produced by immunoSEQ multiplex PCR, yet TCRdb's version contains in-frame clones alone and is incomplete. The profile shows roughly 81,000 clones, roughly 84% of them singletons. The sample was blood. The source of these receptors is a person aged 18 to 75 in good health.

The V and J genes are TRBV4-1 and TRBJ2-3; TRBD2 aligns across 9 bases. The V gene's germline CDR1 is MGHRA and CDR2 YSYEKL. The V gene end was trimmed by 0 bases and the J gene end by 4 bases; junction bases not matched to a gene: 14. CDR3 size: 19 residues. CDR3 DNA sequence: TGCGCCAGCAGCCAAGAAGGGCTAGCGGGACGTCGGAGGGCAGATACGCAGTATTTT. Residues: CASSQEGLAGRRRADTQYF.

As to this clone: This may be a read error: a much more frequent sequence differs by one nucleotide. The rearrangement links TRBV9 to TRBJ2-1; D gene uncertain. This CDR3 comprises 14 residues. V lost 1 base and J lost 8, with 13 bases in between. Germline assignment: CDR1 SGDLS and CDR2 YYNGEE. In DNA, the CDR3 is TGTGCCAGCAGCGTAACTGTACCTCCATATGAGCAGTTCTTC. Amino acids: CASSVTVPPYEQFF.

This chain uses TRBV19 with TRBJ1-1; no definite D call. The CDR3 sequence is 15 residues long. Germline loops: CDR1 LNHDA, CDR2 SQIVND (reference sequence). Trimming stripped 5 bases from V and 0 bases from J, with 13 bases between. CDR3 DNA sequence: TGTGCCAGTAGTGCGAATGACGGCATGAACACTGAAGCTTTCTTT. This codes for CASSANDGMNTEAFF.

The chain combines TRBV4-3 with TRBJ2-7; 10 nucleotides match TRBD2. The germline CDR1 and CDR2 sequences are LGHNA and YSLEER. Trimming at V came to 1 base and at J to 2 bases, leaving 2 bases not matched to a gene. CDR3 length: 15 amino acids. The chain's CDR3 is CASSQGLAGPYEQYF. The CDR3 region has the DNA TGCGCCAGCAGCCAAGGACTAGCGGGTCCCTACGAGCAGTACTTC.

The chain combines TRBV10-3 with TRBJ2-7; TRBD1 matches 9 bases. Germline lookup yields CDR1 ENHRY and CDR2 SYGVKD. With V trimmed by 5 bases and J by 4 bases, 9 bases remained unmatched. This CDR3 comprises 15 residues. Here the CDR3 reads CAISRGQGVPYEQYF. CDR3 DNA sequence: TGTGCCATCAGTCGGGGACAGGGAGTGCCATACGAGCAGTACTTC.

The chain combines TRBV5-6 with TRBJ2-3; perhaps TRBD2 as D (6 bases). The CDR3 extends over 17 amino acids. V lost 0 bases, J lost 2 bases, and 16 bases lay in between. CDR1 and CDR2 from the germline V gene are SGHDT and YYEEEE. The CDR3 loop is CASSLGILRGYTDTQYF. The CDR3 DNA sequence: TGTGCCAGCAGCTTGGGGATTTTGCGGGGATACACAGATACGCAGTATTTT. Full variable domain (missing parts from reference TRBV5-6 and TRBJ2-3): DAGVTQSPTHLIKTRGQQVTLRCSPKSGHDTVSWYQQALGQGPQFIFQYYEEEERQRGNFPDRFSGHQFPNYSSELNVNALLLGDSALYLCASSLGILRGYTDTQYFGPGTRLTVL.

This sequence joins TRBV10-3 and TRBJ2-1, with 8 bases that match TRBD2. The V segment lost 0 bases and the J segment 10 bases; nucleotides outside the gene matches: 2. The germline V gene has CDR1 ENHRY and CDR2 SYGVKD. This CDR3 comprises 13 residues. CDR3 sequence: CAISESSGVEQFF. The CDR3 nucleotides are TGTGCCATCAGTGAGTCTAGCGGGGTGGAGCAGTTCTTC.

The V and J genes are TRBV19 and TRBJ2-3; 10 nucleotides align to TRBD2. V was pared by 3 bases and J by 1 base, with 4 bases of the junction left unmatched. CDR3 length equals 16 residues. CDR1 is LNHDA and CDR2 is SQIVND in the germline V gene (reference sequence). The CDR3 sequence: CASSIGLAGGTDTQYF. CDR3 bases: TGTGCCAGTAGTATTGGGCTAGCGGGGGGCACAGATACGCAGTATTTT.

This sequence joins TRBV21-1 and TRBJ2-7; the table's D call TRBD2 went unverified against the DNA. TRBV21-1 is a recognized pseudogene. This CDR3 contains 13 residues. The CDR3 nucleotides read TGTGCCAGCAGCTCCAGACTAGCTCCCGAGCAGTACTTC. It specifies CASSSRLAPEQYF.

The chain combines TRBV28 with TRBJ2-3; D call uncertain. The CDR3 sequence is 13 residues long. With 7 bases removed from V and 2 bases from J, the gap between germline ends came to 10 bases. Germline CDR1 is MDHEN and CDR2 is SYDVKM. CDR3 coding DNA: TGTGCCAGCATGCCACAGTACACAGATACGCAGTATTTT. It codes for CASMPQYTDTQYF.

The V and J genes are TRBV14 and TRBJ2-7; tentatively, D is TRBD2 (5 bases). The germline V gene has CDR1 SGHDN and CDR2 FVKESK. Trimming shortened V by 1 base and J by 0 bases, and 10 bases separated the two germline ends. The CDR3 covers 15 residues. The CDR3 DNA reads TGTGCCAGCAGCCAAGCGAAAGGGAGCTCCTACGAGCAGTACTTC. It codes for CASSQAKGSSYEQYF.

This chain connects TRBV6-5 to TRBJ1-1; D call uncertain. The germline V gene encodes CDR1 MNHEY and CDR2 SVGAGI. The V gene lost 1 base and the J gene lost 0 bases, with 12 bases spanning the gap. The CDR3 contains 16 residues. DNA of the CDR3: TGTGCCAGCAGTTACTACTCGATACGGTTGAACACTGAAGCTTTCTTT. As protein: CASSYYSIRLNTEAFF.

The gene calls are TRBV19 and TRBJ1-5; D is unclear. The V end was cut by 2 bases, the J end by 7 bases, with 9 bases between. CDR1 and CDR2 from the germline V gene are LNHDA and SQIVND (reference sequence). The CDR3 spans 13 residues. The CDR3 DNA reads as TGTGCCAGTAGTATACCCCTTAAGCAGCCCCAGCATTTT. Protein: CASSIPLKQPQHF.

The CDR3 is CASSDKWDQPQHF. DNA for the CDR3: TGTGCCAGCAGTGACAAGTGGGATCAGCCCCAGCATTTT. The chain couples TRBV6-1 to TRBJ1-5; D remains unclear. Looked up from germline, CDR1 is MNHNS and CDR2 is SASEGT. Trimming removed 3 bases at V and 5 bases at J, with 8 bases between. This CDR3 comprises 13 residues.

The chain recombines TRBV4-3 with TRBJ1-2; TRBD1 aligns across 8 bases. In germline, CDR1 is LGHNA, CDR2 YSLEER. The CDR3 runs 16 residues. V was pared by 1 base and J by 6 bases, with 10 bases of the junction left unmatched. The CDR3 loop reads CASSQGPGQAKDGYTF. CDR3 DNA sequence: TGCGCCAGCAGCCAAGGGCCGGGACAGGCGAAGGATGGCTACACCTTC.

The chain uses TRBV19 and TRBJ1-2; unclear D gene. The germline CDR1 and CDR2 sequences are LNHDA and SQIVND (reference sequence). V gave up 3 bases and J gave up 4 bases, with 9 bases separating them. This CDR3 spans 13 amino acids. The CDR3 spells CASSIPQTYGYTF. The DNA of the CDR3 is TGTGCCAGTAGTATCCCACAGACCTATGGCTACACCTTC.

V and J are TRBV27 and TRBJ2-1; 7 nucleotides match TRBD1. The CDR3 sequence is 15 residues long. With V trimmed by 7 bases and J by 3 bases, 9 bases remained unmatched. Per germline, CDR1 MNHEY and CDR2 SMNVEV (reference sequence). This chain's CDR3 is CASTLHGQDYNEQFF. In DNA, the CDR3 is TGTGCCAGCACCTTACACGGACAGGACTACAATGAGCAGTTCTTC.